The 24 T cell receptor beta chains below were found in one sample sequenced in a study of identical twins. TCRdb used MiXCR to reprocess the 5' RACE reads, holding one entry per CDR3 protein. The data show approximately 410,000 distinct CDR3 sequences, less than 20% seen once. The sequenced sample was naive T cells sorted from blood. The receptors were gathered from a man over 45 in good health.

The CDR3 spells CASSTRTTSGSLHEQYF. CDR3 nucleotides: TGTGCCAGCAGCACCCGAACTACTAGCGGGAGTTTACACGAGCAGTACTTC. The gene calls are TRBV3-1 and TRBJ2-7; 11 bases map to TRBD2. V shed 5 bases and J 5 bases; nucleotides not matched to a gene: 14. Looked up from germline, CDR1 is LGHDT and CDR2 is YNNKEL (reference sequence). This CDR3 has 17 amino acids.

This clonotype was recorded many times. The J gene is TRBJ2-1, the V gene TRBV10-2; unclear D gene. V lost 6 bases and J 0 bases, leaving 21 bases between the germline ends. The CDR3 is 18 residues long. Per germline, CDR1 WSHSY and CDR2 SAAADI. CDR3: CASRRIREGGISYNEQFF. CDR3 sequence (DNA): TGCGCCAGCAGGAGGATAAGGGAAGGCGGAATCTCCTACAATGAGCAGTTCTTC.

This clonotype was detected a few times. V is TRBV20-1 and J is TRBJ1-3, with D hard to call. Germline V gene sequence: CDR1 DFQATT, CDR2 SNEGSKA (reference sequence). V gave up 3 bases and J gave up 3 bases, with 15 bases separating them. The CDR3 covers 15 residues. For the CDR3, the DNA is TGCAGTGCTAGCGGAGGTGGCACCCTTGGAAACACCATATATTTT. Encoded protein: CSASGGGTLGNTIYF.

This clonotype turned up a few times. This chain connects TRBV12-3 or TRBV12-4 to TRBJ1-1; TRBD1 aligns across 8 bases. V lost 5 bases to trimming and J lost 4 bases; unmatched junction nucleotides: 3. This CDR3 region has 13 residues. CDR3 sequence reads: CASSQGASTEAFF. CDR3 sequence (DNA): TGTGCCAGCAGTCAGGGGGCTTCCACTGAAGCTTTCTTT.

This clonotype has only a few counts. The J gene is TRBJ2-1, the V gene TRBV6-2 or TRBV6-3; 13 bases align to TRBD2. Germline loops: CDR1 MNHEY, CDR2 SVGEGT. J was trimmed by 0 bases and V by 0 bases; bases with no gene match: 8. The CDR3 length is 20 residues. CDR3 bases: TGTGCCAGCAGTTACTCGAATCCCGGGACTAGCGGGATCTCCTACAATGAGCAGTTCTTC. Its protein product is CASSYSNPGTSGISYNEQFF.

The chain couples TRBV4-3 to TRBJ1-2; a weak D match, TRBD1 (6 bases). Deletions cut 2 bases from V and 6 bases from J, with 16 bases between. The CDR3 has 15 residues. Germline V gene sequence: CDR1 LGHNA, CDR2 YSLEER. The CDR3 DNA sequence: TGCGCCAGCAGCCAACCTGACAGGAGCCTTCATGGCTACACCTTC. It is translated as CASSQPDRSLHGYTF.

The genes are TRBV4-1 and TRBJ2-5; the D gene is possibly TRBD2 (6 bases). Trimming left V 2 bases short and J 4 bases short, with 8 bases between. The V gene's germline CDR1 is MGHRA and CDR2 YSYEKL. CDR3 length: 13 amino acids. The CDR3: CASSQPGGETQYF. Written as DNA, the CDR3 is TGCGCCAGCAGCCAACCCGGGGGAGAGACCCAGTACTTC.

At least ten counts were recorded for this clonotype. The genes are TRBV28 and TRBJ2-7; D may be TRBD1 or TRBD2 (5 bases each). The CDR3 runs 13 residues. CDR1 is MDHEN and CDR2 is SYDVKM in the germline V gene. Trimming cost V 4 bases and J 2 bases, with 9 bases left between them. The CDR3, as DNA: TGTGCCAGCAGTTCCCGAGGGGCCTACGAGCAGTACTTC. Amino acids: CASSSRGAYEQYF.

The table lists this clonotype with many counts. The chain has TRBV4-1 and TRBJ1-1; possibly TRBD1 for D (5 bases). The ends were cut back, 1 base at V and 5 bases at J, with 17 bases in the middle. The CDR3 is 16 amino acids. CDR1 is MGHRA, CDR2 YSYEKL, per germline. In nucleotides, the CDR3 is TGCGCCAGCAGCCAAGTTCTCGGCTCCCAGGGTACTGAAGCTTTCTTT. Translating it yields CASSQVLGSQGTEAFF.

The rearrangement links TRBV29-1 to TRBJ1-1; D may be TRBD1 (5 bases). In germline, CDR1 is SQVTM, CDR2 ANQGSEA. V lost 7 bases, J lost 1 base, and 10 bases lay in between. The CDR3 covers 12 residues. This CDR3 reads CSANQGNTEAFF. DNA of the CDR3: TGCAGCGCCAACCAGGGGAACACTGAAGCTTTCTTT.

The CDR3 sequence: CASSPLPSNEQFF. The CDR3 DNA reads TGCGCCAGCAGCCCCCTTCCAAGCAATGAGCAGTTCTTC. The chain employs TRBV4-3 and TRBJ2-1; D gene uncertain. The CDR3 extends over 13 amino acids. Deletions cut 4 bases from V and 6 bases from J, with 10 bases between. Germline V gene sequence: CDR1 LGHNA, CDR2 YSLEER.

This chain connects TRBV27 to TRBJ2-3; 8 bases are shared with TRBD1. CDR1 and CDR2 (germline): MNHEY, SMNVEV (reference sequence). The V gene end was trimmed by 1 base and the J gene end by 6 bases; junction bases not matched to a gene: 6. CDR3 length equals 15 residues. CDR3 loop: CASSLYQGAWDTQYF. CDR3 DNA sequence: TGTGCCAGCAGTTTATACCAGGGGGCTTGGGATACGCAGTATTTT.

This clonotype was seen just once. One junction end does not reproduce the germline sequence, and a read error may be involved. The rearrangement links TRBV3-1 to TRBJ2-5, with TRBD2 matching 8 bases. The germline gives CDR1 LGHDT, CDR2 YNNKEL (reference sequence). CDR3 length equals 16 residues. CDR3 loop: CSSSHGRGALQETQYF. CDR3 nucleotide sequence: TGTTCCAGCAGCCATGGGCGGGGGGCGCTACAAGAGACCCAGTACTTC.

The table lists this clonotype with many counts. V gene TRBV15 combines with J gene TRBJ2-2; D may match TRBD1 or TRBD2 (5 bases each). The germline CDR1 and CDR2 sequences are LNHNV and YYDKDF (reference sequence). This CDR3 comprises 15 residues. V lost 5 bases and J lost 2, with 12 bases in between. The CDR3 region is CATSLGRINTGELFF. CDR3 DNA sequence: TGTGCCACCAGCCTGGGACGGATTAACACCGGGGAGCTGTTTTTT.

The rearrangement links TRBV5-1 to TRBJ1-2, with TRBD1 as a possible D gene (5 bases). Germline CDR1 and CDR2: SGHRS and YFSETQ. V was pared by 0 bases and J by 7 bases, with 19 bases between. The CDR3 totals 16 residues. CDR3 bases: TGCGCCAGCAGCTTGGAGTATGGAGGGAGGGGCGGTGGCTACACCTTC. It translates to CASSLEYGGRGGGYTF.

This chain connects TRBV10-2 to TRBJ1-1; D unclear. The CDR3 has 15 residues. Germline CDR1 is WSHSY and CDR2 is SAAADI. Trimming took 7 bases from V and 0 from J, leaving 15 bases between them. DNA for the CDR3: TGCGCCAGCACCAGACTGCTATACATGAACACTGAAGCTTTCTTT. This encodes CASTRLLYMNTEAFF.

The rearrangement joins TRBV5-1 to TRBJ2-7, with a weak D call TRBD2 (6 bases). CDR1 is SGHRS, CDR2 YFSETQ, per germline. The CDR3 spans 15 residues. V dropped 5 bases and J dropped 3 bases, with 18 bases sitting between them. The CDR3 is CASSQDSFGGYEQYF. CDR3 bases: TGCGCCAGCAGTCAGGACTCCTTCGGGGGCTACGAGCAGTACTTC.

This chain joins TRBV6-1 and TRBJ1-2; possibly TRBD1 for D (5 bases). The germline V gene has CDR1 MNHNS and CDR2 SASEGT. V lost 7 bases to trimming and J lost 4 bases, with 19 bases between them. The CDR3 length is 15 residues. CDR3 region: CASTSPSGLSYGYTF. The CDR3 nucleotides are TGTGCCAGCACGTCCCCTTCAGGGCTTAGCTATGGCTACACCTTC.

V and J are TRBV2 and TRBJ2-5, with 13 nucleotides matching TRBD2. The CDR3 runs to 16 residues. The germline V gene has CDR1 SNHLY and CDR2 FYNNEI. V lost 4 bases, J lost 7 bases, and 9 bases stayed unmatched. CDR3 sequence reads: CASSGTLAGGQWTQYF. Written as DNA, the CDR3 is TGTGCCAGCAGTGGAACACTAGCGGGGGGGCAATGGACCCAGTACTTC.

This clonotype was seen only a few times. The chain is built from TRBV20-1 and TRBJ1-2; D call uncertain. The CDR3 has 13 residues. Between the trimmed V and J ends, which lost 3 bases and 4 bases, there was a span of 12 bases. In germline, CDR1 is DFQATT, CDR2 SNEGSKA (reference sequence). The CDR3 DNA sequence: TGCAGTGCTAGGGTCGGGTCCCCCTATGGCTACACCTTC. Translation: CSARVGSPYGYTF.

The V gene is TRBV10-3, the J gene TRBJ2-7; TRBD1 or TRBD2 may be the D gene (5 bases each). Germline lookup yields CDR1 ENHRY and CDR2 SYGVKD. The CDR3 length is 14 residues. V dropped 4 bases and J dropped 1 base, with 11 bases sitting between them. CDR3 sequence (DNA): TGTGCCATCAGTGGGGGACGGACATCCTACGAGCAGTACTTC. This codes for CAISGGRTSYEQYF.

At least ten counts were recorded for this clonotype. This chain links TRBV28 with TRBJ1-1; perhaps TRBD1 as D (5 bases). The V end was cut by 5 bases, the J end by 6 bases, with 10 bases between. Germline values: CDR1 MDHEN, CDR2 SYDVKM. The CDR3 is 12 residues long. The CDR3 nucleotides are TGTGCCAGCAGTATTTGGGGGGCTGAAGCTTTCTTT. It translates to CASSIWGAEAFF.

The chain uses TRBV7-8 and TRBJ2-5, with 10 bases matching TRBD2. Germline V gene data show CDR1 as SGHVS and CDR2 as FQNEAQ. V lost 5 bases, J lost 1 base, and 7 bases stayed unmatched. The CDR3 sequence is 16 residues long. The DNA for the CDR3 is TGTGCCAGCAGCGATAGGAGACTAGCGGGCCAAGAGACCCAGTACTTC. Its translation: CASSDRRLAGQETQYF.

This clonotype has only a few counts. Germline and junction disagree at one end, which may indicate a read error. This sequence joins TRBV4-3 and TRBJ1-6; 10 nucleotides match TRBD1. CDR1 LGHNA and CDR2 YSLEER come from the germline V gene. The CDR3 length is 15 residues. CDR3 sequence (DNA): TGTGCCAGCAGGCCCACCGGGACAGGGGATTCACCCCTCCACTTT. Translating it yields CASRPTGTGDSPLHF.